Listed here are 16 T cell receptor delta chains from one sample, sequenced in a study of Vδ1+ human thymocytes. Extracted RNA was reverse transcribed into cDNA. CDR3 amplicons came from multiplex PCR with pooled V-gene forward and constant-region reverse primers. TCRdb re-processed the multiplex PCR reads via CATT. Found here are about 53,000 delta-chain clones, around 16% of them singletons; the top ten hold around 0.37%. Notes on the study in general: Thymic TRG and TRD repertoires appeared highly polyclonal.

Their specific antigens are unknown. Source material: Vdelta1+ gamma-delta thymocytes from the thymus. Subset here: FACS-sorted CD3+ TCRalphabeta- TCRVdelta1+ TCRVdelta2- thymocytes. The receptors were sampled from a girl under three years old who had congenital heart surgery.

The genes are TRDV1 and TRDJ1; TRDD3 aligns across 11 bases. Per the germline V gene, CDR1 is TSWWSYY and CDR2 is QGS. The length of the CDR3 is 20 residues. V lost 1 base and J lost 10; bases outside the gene matches: 23. DNA of the CDR3: TGTGCTCTTGGGGAACCGAGATCCTCTTCTTGGTACTGGGGGATATTAAGACTCATCTTT. Its protein is CALGEPRSSSWYWGILRLIF.

The genes are TRDV1 and TRDJ1; 8 bases are a match to TRDD3. Germline CDR1 TSWWSYY, CDR2 QGS. The V gene end was trimmed by 0 bases and the J gene end by 3 bases; junction bases not matched to a gene: 27. The CDR3 has 23 residues. The CDR3 sequence: CALGELSRAVLLQYWGVPDKLIF. The CDR3, as DNA: TGTGCTCTTGGGGAACTTTCCCGGGCGGTCCTACTCCAGTACTGGGGGGTTCCCGATAAACTCATCTTT.

The chain carries TRDV1 and TRDJ1; D is perhaps TRDD3 (7 bases). Trimming removed 1 base from V and 7 bases from J, with 22 bases in between. The CDR3 is 17 residues long. Germline V CDR1 and CDR2: TSWWSYY, QGS. CDR3 sequence: CALGERPRSYWGFKLIF. In DNA form, the CDR3 reads TGTGCTCTTGGGGAACGGCCTAGATCCTACTGGGGATTTAAACTCATCTTT.

The chain links TRDV1 to TRDJ1, with 8 bases fitting TRDD2. This CDR3 spans 20 amino acids. Trimming at V came to 0 bases and at J to 2 bases, leaving 17 bases not matched to a gene. The germline V gene has CDR1 TSWWSYY and CDR2 QGS. DNA of the CDR3: TGTGCTCTTGGGGAACTAGCTTCCTACTGCGGGATAGAGGTGACCGATAAACTCATCTTT. It is translated as CALGELASYCGIEVTDKLIF.

The chain combines TRDV1 with TRDJ1, with 11 bases matching TRDD3. Germline CDR1 TSWWSYY, CDR2 QGS. The V gene end was trimmed by 2 bases and the J gene end by 0 bases; junction bases not matched to a gene: 23. This CDR3 is built from 23 residues. The CDR3 spells CALGEYFRGGYAVSQRYTDKLIF. The CDR3, as DNA: TGTGCTCTTGGGGAATACTTCCGTGGGGGATACGCTGTATCCCAACGGTACACCGATAAACTCATCTTT.

This sequence joins TRDV1 and TRDJ1; 8 bases map to TRDD3. With 1 base clipped from V and 1 base from J, the junction kept 14 bases outside the gene matches. The CDR3 runs 19 residues. Germline CDR1 and CDR2: TSWWSYY and QGS. The CDR3 protein is CALGERDALGEVRTDKLIF. For the CDR3, the DNA is TGTGCTCTTGGGGAACGGGACGCCCTGGGGGAGGTACGCACCGATAAACTCATCTTT.

This clone has only a few counts. The V call is TRDV1, the J call TRDJ1, with 8 bases that match TRDD2. The length of the CDR3 is 13 residues. V trimming: 9 bases; J trimming: 6 bases; junction bases outside the gene matches: 9. Germline V gene data show CDR1 as TSWWSYY and CDR2 as QGS. In DNA form, the CDR3 reads TGTGCTCTCCAGCCCTTCCTAGGTTATAAACTCATCTTT. Protein product: CALQPFLGYKLIF.

This clone has ten or more counts. This rearrangement joins TRAV29/DV5 to TRDJ1, with TRDD3 identical over 7 bases. V shed 0 bases, J shed 6 bases, and the junction held 26 bases outside the gene matches. The CDR3 totals 20 residues. Germline V gives CDR1 NSMFDY, CDR2 ISSIKDK. Here the CDR3 reads CAASDRHKKGWGSLMNKLIF. The DNA of the CDR3 is TGTGCAGCAAGCGATCGGCACAAGAAGGGGTGGGGGAGCCTCATGAATAAACTCATCTTT.

The rearrangement joins TRDV1 to TRDJ1, with 8 bases lining up with TRDD3. Germline loops: CDR1 TSWWSYY, CDR2 QGS. With 0 bases clipped from V and 0 bases from J, the junction kept 15 bases outside the gene matches. CDR3 length: 20 amino acids. The CDR3: CALGELRAYGGIRYTDKLIF. CDR3 bases: TGTGCTCTTGGGGAACTCCGGGCCTACGGAGGGATACGCTACACCGATAAACTCATCTTT.

This clone was detected only a few times. The chain links TRDV2 to TRDJ3; 8 nucleotides agree with TRDD2. The V and J ends lost 0 bases and 0 bases, in that order; junction bases with no gene match: 21. The V gene's germline CDR1 is GEAIGNYY and CDR2 EKD. The CDR3 has 24 residues. The CDR3 DNA sequence: TGTGCCTGTGACACCGGAGAACTTCCTACGGTTGGGAGTATGTGCTCCTGGGACACCCGACAGATGTTTTTC. This translates into CACDTGELPTVGSMCSWDTRQMFF.

The chain recombines TRDV1 with TRDJ1; TRDD3 aligns across 8 bases. Germline assignment: CDR1 TSWWSYY and CDR2 QGS. V lost 1 base and J lost 0; bases outside the gene matches: 19. The CDR3 extends over 21 amino acids. The DNA for the CDR3 is TGTGCTCTTGGGGAACGGGAGGTGTACTGGGGGCCAACGGCGTACACCGATAAACTCATCTTT. Translating gives CALGEREVYWGPTAYTDKLIF.

This clone was seen a handful of times. The V gene is TRDV1, the J gene TRDJ1; TRDD2 might be the D (5 bases). This CDR3 is 19 amino acids long. The V end was cut by 0 bases, the J end by 0 bases, with 20 bases between. Per germline, CDR1 TSWWSYY and CDR2 QGS. DNA of the CDR3: TGTGCTCTTGGGGAACTACCCTACCATAGGCAAACGGACACCGATAAACTCATCTTT. Its translation: CALGELPYHRQTDTDKLIF.

This clone was seen a handful of times. The gene calls are TRDV1 and TRDJ1, with no clear D. Trimming pared 0 bases from V and 8 bases from J, leaving 10 bases between. Per germline, CDR1 TSWWSYY and CDR2 QGS. The CDR3 runs to 13 residues. This CDR3 is CALGELGRAKLIF. CDR3 nucleotides: TGTGCTCTTGGGGAACTCGGCCGAGCGAAACTCATCTTT.

The J gene is TRDJ1, the V gene TRDV1; the match to TRDD3 covers 7 bases. CDR1 and CDR2 from the germline V gene are TSWWSYY and QGS. Germline trimming cut 0 bases from V and 7 bases from J; bases unmatched to any gene: 23. This CDR3 is 20 amino acids long. Here the CDR3 reads CALGELPSLALWGTSFKLIF. The DNA for the CDR3 is TGTGCTCTTGGGGAACTTCCTTCTCTCGCTCTATGGGGGACTAGCTTTAAACTCATCTTT.

The genes are TRDV1 and TRDJ1; TRDD2 aligns across 7 bases. This CDR3 is 19 amino acids long. Germline V gene sequence: CDR1 TSWWSYY, CDR2 QGS. After removal of 4 bases from V and 0 bases from J, the junction contained 17 bases not matched to a gene. The CDR3 DNA reads as TGTGCTCTTGGGGGAAAACCTTCCTCCCCGGGGTCGTACACCGATAAACTCATCTTT. Translation: CALGGKPSSPGSYTDKLIF.

The chain joins TRDV1 to TRDJ1; 12 bases are a match to TRDD3. This CDR3 is 19 amino acids long. V gave up 3 bases and J gave up 11 bases; unmatched junction bases: 22. Germline V lookup: CDR1 TSWWSYY, CDR2 QGS. The CDR3 here is CALGDPPRSLGDTRSRLIF. The CDR3 DNA follows: TGTGCTCTTGGGGACCCCCCACGATCCCTGGGGGATACGCGGAGTCGTCTCATCTTT.